The subject of this entry is one T cell receptor beta chain. What it binds is unknown. The assay, immunoSEQ v3.0, was run at survey level. Some clones are missing from TCRdb's copy, which holds only in-frame ones; the method was immunoSEQ multiplex PCR. This table holds under 20,000 clones, more than 85% found once. This sample is drawn from a study of long-term antiretroviral therapy in people with HIV. The CDR3 loop spans 17 amino acids. V gave up 1 base and J gave up 0 bases, with 16 bases separating them. The V gene's germline CDR1 is LGHNA and CDR2 YSLEER. Study-level points and caveats: Repertoire dominance by clones expanded before ART was seen at all time points.

The input for sequencing was unsorted PBMCs, taken 0.6 years after starting antiretroviral therapy. This receptor was taken from a woman aged 40 to 50 with HIV. The chain uses TRBV4-3 and TRBJ2-7; either TRBD1 or TRBD2 may supply D (6 bases each). Here the CDR3 DNA reads TGCGCCAGCAGCCAAGGGCCCGGGGGCGGAAGCTCCTACGAGCAGTACTTC. Its protein is CASSQGPGGGSSYEQYF.